This T cell receptor (beta chain) was sequenced during a study of human T cells and chemical hapten exposure. This clonotype was seen a few times. The time point: pre-sensitization, week 0. Treatment defined: therapeutic diphenylcyclopropenone sensitization with weekly scalp DPC. This CDR3 has 13 residues. Per germline, CDR1 MNHNS and CDR2 SASEGT. The J segment lost 7 bases and the V segment lost 1 base, leaving 1 base of the junction unmatched. TCRdb redid the calling of the RACE reads with MiXCR, one entry per CDR3 protein. This table holds roughly 90,000 distinct CDR3 sequences, 9.6% found once. The sequencing here drew on whole blood, taken in connection with sensitization to the hapten diphenylcyclopropenone (DPC). J is TRBJ1-2 and V is TRBV6-1, with 9 bases matching TRBD1. This TCR came from a woman aged 40 to 49 with alopecia areata. Some clones in this sample may be carry-over from other donors' samples. CDR3 nucleotides: TGTGCCAGCAGTGAAGTGGACAGGGGTGGCTACACCTTC. Translating gives CASSEVDRGGYTF.